The clone carrying this T cell receptor beta chain was observed many times. TCRdb reprocessed the 5' RACE reads with MiXCR, giving one entry per CDR3 protein. The sample lists some 590,000 distinct CDR3 sequences, more than 9% seen once, with around 3% in the top ten. Germline V gives CDR1 LGHDT, CDR2 YNNKEL (reference sequence). Trimming left V 0 bases short and J 9 bases short, with 18 bases between. CDR3 length equals 16 residues. This sample is part of a study of identical twins. These data also formed part of another study, on yellow fever vaccine responses in identical twins.

The J gene is TRBJ2-1, the V gene TRBV3-1, with D perhaps TRBD1 (6 bases). This TCR came from a woman aged 18-29 years in good health. The sequenced sample consisted of PBMCs. The CDR3 region has the DNA TGTGCCAGCAGCCAAGATGGGGGCCCTCTACAGGGTGAGCAGTTCTTC. It is translated as CASSQDGGPLQGEQFF.